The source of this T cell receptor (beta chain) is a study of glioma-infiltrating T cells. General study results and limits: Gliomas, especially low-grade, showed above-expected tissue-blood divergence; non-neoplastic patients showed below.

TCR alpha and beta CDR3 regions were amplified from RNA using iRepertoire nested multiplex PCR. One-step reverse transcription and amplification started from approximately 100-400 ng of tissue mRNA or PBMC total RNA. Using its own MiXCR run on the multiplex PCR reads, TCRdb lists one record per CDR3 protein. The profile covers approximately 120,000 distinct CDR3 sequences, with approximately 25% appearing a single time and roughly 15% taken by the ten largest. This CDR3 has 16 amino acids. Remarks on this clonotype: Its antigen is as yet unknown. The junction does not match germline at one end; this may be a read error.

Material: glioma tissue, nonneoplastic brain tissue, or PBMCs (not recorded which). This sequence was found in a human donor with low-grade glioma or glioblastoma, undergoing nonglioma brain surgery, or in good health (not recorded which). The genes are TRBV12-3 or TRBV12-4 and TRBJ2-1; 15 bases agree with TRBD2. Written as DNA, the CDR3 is TGTGCCGGCAGTTTAGGACTAGCGGGAGGGAGTAGTGAGCAGTTCTTC. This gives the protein CAGSLGLAGGSSEQFF.